What follows are 23 T cell receptor beta chains derived from one specimen sequenced in a study of blood T cell repertoires in COVID-19. Profiling relied on immunoSEQ multiplex PCR, and the TCRdb table lists in-frame clones only, not all of them. Among hundreds of thousands of clones, just under 90% were seen once, and the ten largest hold around 9.3%. Input material: PBMCs or T cells enriched from blood (not recorded which). The receptors shown here come from a woman aged 50 to 60 who had recovered from COVID-19.

V is TRBV5-4 and J is TRBJ2-5; 9 nucleotides match TRBD2. V shed 0 bases and J 5 bases; nucleotides not matched to a gene: 11. Looked up from germline, CDR1 is SGHNT and CDR2 is YYREEE (reference sequence). The CDR3 covers 17 residues. The CDR3 loop is CASSLAPSGAARETQYF. The DNA for the CDR3 is TGTGCCAGCAGCTTGGCACCTAGCGGGGCAGCTAGGGAGACCCAGTACTTC. Full variable domain (rest looked up from reference TRBV5-4 and TRBJ2-5): ETGVTQSPTHLIKTRGQQVTLRCSSQSGHNTVSWYQQALGQGPQFIFQYYREEENGRGNFPPRFSGLQFPNYSSELNVNALELDDSALYLCASSLAPSGAARETQYFGPGTRLLVL.

The rearrangement links TRBV9 to TRBJ2-7, with a possible D match to TRBD1 (5 bases). Trimming left V 0 bases short and J 1 base short, with 11 bases between. From germline, CDR1 is SGDLS and CDR2 YYNGEE. The CDR3 has 15 amino acids. CDR3 sequence: CASSVGVRASYEQYF. The CDR3 region has the DNA TGTGCCAGCAGCGTAGGGGTCAGGGCGTCCTACGAGCAGTACTTC.

The V and J genes are TRBV4-3 and TRBJ1-4; TRBD1 matches 8 bases. Germline CDR1 LGHNA, CDR2 YSLEER. The CDR3 runs to 16 residues. The ends lost 0 bases at V and 8 bases at J; junction bases unmatched: 8. The CDR3 nucleotides are TGCGCCAGCAGCCAAGAGCCCGGACAGGGTTGGGAAAAACTGTTTTTT. It translates to CASSQEPGQGWEKLFF.

The chain recombines TRBV7-9 with TRBJ1-2; 9 nucleotides agree with TRBD1. CDR3 size: 16 residues. V was pared by 1 base and J by 8 bases, with 11 bases of the junction left unmatched. The germline gives CDR1 SEHNR, CDR2 FQNEAQ (reference sequence). CDR3 DNA sequence: TGTGCCAGCAGCTTAGGTACGGGGGGGACAGGGCGAGGCTACACCTTC. It yields the protein CASSLGTGGTGRGYTF.

In nucleotides, the CDR3 is TGTGCCAGCAGCTTAGTCGCGGTCACCTACGAGCAGTACTTC. Its protein product is CASSLVAVTYEQYF. This chain uses TRBV7-2 with TRBJ2-7, with unresolved D. The CDR3 extends over 14 amino acids. V was cut by 1 base and J by 2 bases, with 9 bases left in between. The germline CDR1 and CDR2 sequences are SGHTA and FQGNSA. Combining the CDR3 with reference TRBV7-2 and TRBJ2-7 gives the whole variable domain GAGVSQSPSNKVTEKGKDVELRCDPISGHTALYWYRQSLGQGLEFLIYFQGNSAPDKSGLPSDRFSAERTGGSVSTLTIQRTQQEDSAVYLCASSLVAVTYEQYFGPGTRLTVT.

Of note for this clone: At one end the junction does not follow the germline gene, possibly because of a read error. This chain connects TRBV7-7 to TRBJ2-2; D not certain. Germline lookup yields CDR1 SSHAT and CDR2 FNYEAQ (reference sequence). The CDR3 has 12 residues. The CDR3 loop is CASSLTTGELFF. CDR3 sequence (DNA): TGTGCTAGCAGCTTAACAACCGGGGAGCTGTTTTTT.

The CDR3 bases are TGTGCCAGCAGTTTACGAGGGGGCGTAACAGATACGCAGTATTTT. Protein: CASSLRGGVTDTQYF. The chain has TRBV27 and TRBJ2-3, with 7 bases identical to TRBD1. Germline trimming cut 2 bases from V and 3 bases from J; bases unmatched to any gene: 5. The CDR3 contains 15 residues. Germline CDR1 and CDR2: MNHEY and SMNVEV (reference sequence).

The chain carries TRBV24-1 and TRBJ1-1, with D maybe TRBD1 (6 bases). The CDR3 runs to 11 residues. The ends were cut back, 7 bases at V and 12 bases at J, with 14 bases in the middle. The germline CDR1 and CDR2 sequences are KGHDR and SFDVKD. CDR3 loop: CATSTGQLTFF. The CDR3 DNA reads TGTGCCACCAGCACTGGACAGCTGACTTTCTTT.

This sequence joins TRBV29-1 and TRBJ1-2; 12 bases are shared with TRBD1. CDR3 length: 13 residues. With V trimmed by 7 bases and J by 8 bases, 8 bases remained unmatched. The germline V gene encodes CDR1 SQVTM and CDR2 ANQGSEA. The CDR3 region is CSGSGTGGRGYTF. In DNA form, the CDR3 reads TGCAGCGGCTCCGGGACAGGGGGCCGAGGCTACACCTTC.

The V gene is TRBV5-4, the J gene TRBJ1-1, with 7 bases lining up with TRBD1. J lost 0 bases, V lost 4 bases, and 9 bases had no gene match. This CDR3 has 16 amino acids. CDR1 is SGHNT and CDR2 is YYREEE in the germline V gene (reference sequence). In DNA form, the CDR3 reads TGTGCCAGCAGCCCTCCGGGGACAGCTGTGAACACTGAAGCTTTCTTT. Translation: CASSPPGTAVNTEAFF.

The sample holds a few counts of this clone. The chain has TRBV7-2 and TRBJ2-7, with D uncertain. The CDR3 covers 13 residues. In germline, CDR1 is SGHTA, CDR2 FQGNSA. V shed 3 bases and J shed 4 bases, with 10 bases lying between them. CDR3 bases: TGTGCCAGCAGCTTTCCGACTTCGTACGAGCAGTACTTC. Translating it yields CASSFPTSYEQYF.

V usage is TRBV9 and J usage is TRBJ1-6, with TRBD1 matching 7 bases. V shed 3 bases, J shed 5 bases, and the junction held 5 bases outside the gene matches. Germline lookup yields CDR1 SGDLS and CDR2 YYNGEE. CDR3 length: 15 residues. The CDR3 region has the DNA TGTGCCAGCAGCGAGGCGGGACAGAATAATTCACCCCTCCACTTT. This gives the protein CASSEAGQNNSPLHF.

This sequence joins TRBV5-4 and TRBJ2-7, with 7 nucleotides matching TRBD2. The CDR3 runs 15 residues. Trimming cost V 4 bases and J 2 bases; bases outside gene matches: 9. The germline V gene has CDR1 SGHNT and CDR2 YYREEE (reference sequence). As DNA, the CDR3 is TGTGCCAGCAGCCCGTCGGGACTAATCGCCTACGAGCAGTACTTC. Translated: CASSPSGLIAYEQYF.

This clone is a singleton in its sample. CDR3 protein: CAWSVRSGTGRLEQYF. The CDR3 DNA is TGTGCCTGGAGTGTACGATCCGGGACAGGACGGCTCGAGCAGTACTTC. The V gene is TRBV30, the J gene TRBJ2-7; 8 positions match TRBD1. Germline V gives CDR1 GTSNPN, CDR2 SVGIG (reference sequence). The CDR3 contains 16 residues. Trimming cost V 0 bases and J 6 bases; bases outside gene matches: 13.

This chain links TRBV19 with TRBJ1-1; possibly TRBD1 for D (5 bases). CDR3 length: 15 amino acids. The V and J ends lost 3 bases and 6 bases respectively, with 17 bases between them. Germline V gene lookup returns CDR1 LNHDA and CDR2 SQIVND (reference sequence). CDR3 DNA: TGTGCCAGTAGTATTCTTCGGGGCTCGGGGGCTGAAGCTTTCTTT. This sequence encodes CASSILRGSGAEAFF.

This clone was detected only once. The CDR3 loop reads CASSQVGPSFGGTAAAGNTIYF. DNA of the CDR3: TGTGCCAGCAGCCAAGTAGGACCATCTTTCGGGGGGACGGCGGCAGCTGGAAACACCATATATTTT. The V call is TRBV14, the J call TRBJ1-3, with D perhaps TRBD1 (5 bases). Germline lookup yields CDR1 SGHDN and CDR2 FVKESK. Trimming cost V 1 base and J 2 bases, with 30 bases left between them. The CDR3 length is 22 residues.

The chain couples TRBV5-4 to TRBJ1-2; 7 nucleotides align to TRBD1. The V gene end was trimmed by 4 bases and the J gene end by 0 bases; junction bases not matched to a gene: 6. From germline, CDR1 is SGHNT and CDR2 YYREEE (reference sequence). The CDR3 has 15 amino acids. The DNA of the CDR3 is TGTGCCAGCAGCCTGGACAGGCTAGCTAACTATGGCTACACCTTC. Translating gives CASSLDRLANYGYTF.

V is TRBV3-1 (or the pseudogene TRBV3-2) and J is TRBJ1-2; no clear D. Trimming left V 4 bases short and J 8 bases short, with 26 bases between. The length of the CDR3 is 17 residues. Germline V gene data show CDR1 as LGHDT and CDR2 as YNNKEL (reference sequence). CDR3 sequence (DNA): TGTGCCAGCAGCCCTTCAAACGTCCGGGGAAAGGTGGAGGGCTACACCTTC. As protein: CASSPSNVRGKVEGYTF.

V is TRBV7-2 and J is TRBJ1-5; TRBD1 is a possible D gene (5 bases). Trimming shortened V by 6 bases and J by 4 bases, and 13 bases separated the two germline ends. The CDR3 sequence is 14 residues long. Germline CDR1 SGHTA, CDR2 FQGNSA. The CDR3 DNA sequence: TGTGCCAGCAGTGCGATCGGGGGAAATCAGCCCCAGCATTTT. It translates to CASSAIGGNQPQHF.

The chain carries TRBV10-3 and TRBJ1-1; the D is unclear. The CDR3 runs 13 residues. Trimming pared 0 bases from V and 4 bases from J, leaving 6 bases between. CDR1 is ENHRY and CDR2 is SYGVKD in the germline V gene. The CDR3 DNA sequence: TGTGCCATCAGTGAGTCTCGGGGCACTGAAGCTTTCTTT. This gives the protein CAISESRGTEAFF.

V usage is TRBV7-9 and J usage is TRBJ2-4, with 7 positions matching TRBD2. The CDR3 loop spans 17 amino acids. The germline V gene has CDR1 SEHNR and CDR2 FQNEAQ (reference sequence). The V segment lost 1 base and the J segment 1 base; nucleotides outside the gene matches: 7. CDR3 protein: CASSLGRGDEAKNIQYF. The CDR3 region has the DNA TGTGCCAGCAGCTTAGGTCGGGGGGACGAGGCCAAAAACATTCAGTACTTC. Filled out from reference TRBV7-9 and TRBJ2-4, the complete variable domain reads DTGVSQNPRHKITKRGQNVTFRCDPISEHNRLYWYRQTLGQGPEFLTYFQNEAQLEKSRLLSDRFSAERPKGSFSTLEIQRTEQGDSAMYLCASSLGRGDEAKNIQYFGAGTRLSVL.

The gene calls are TRBV30 and TRBJ2-3; no reliable D call. V was cut by 4 bases and J by 2 bases, with 10 bases left in between. CDR1 and CDR2 (germline): GTSNPN, SVGIG (reference sequence). This CDR3 spans 13 amino acids. Here the CDR3 DNA reads TGTGCCTGGACCGCCCTACCCACAGATACGCAGTATTTT. Residues: CAWTALPTDTQYF.

The sample holds a few counts of this clone. The chain joins TRBV29-1 to TRBJ2-2, with 8 bases fitting TRBD2. The V gene's germline CDR1 is SQVTM and CDR2 ANQGSEA. Trimming removed 7 bases from V and 0 bases from J; junction bases left unmatched: 13. The CDR3 totals 17 residues. CDR3 sequence reads: CSAGSGVSAPNTGELFF. CDR3 in DNA: TGCAGCGCAGGTAGCGGGGTCTCCGCTCCGAACACCGGGGAGCTGTTTTTT.